This entry features one TCR beta chain sequence. Authors' processing steps: Nucleated cell number was recorded as an estimate derived from reference gene primer amplification. The assay was immunoSEQ multiplex PCR, and TCRdb's table has in-frame clones only and misses some. Clonal size and the V and J genes are those of that table, whereas D and trimming came from the DNA. Found here are roughly 280,000 clones, 65% to 90% of them singletons; the top ten hold roughly 1.8%. The CDR3 length is 13 residues. V lost 2 bases, J lost 8 bases, and 2 bases stayed unmatched. Germline V gene sequence: CDR1 MNHEY, CDR2 SVGAGI. These data are taken from a study of blood T cell repertoires in COVID-19. Study in general: Samples representing acute and convalescent COVID-19 were sourced from the United States, Italy and Spain. From T cells, B-cell-depleted T cells, or PBMCs came the material, which was cDNA or gDNA.

This clonotype was sampled from a man aged 25-45 years with active or convalescent COVID-19. The rearrangement links TRBV6-5 to TRBJ2-1, with 8 bases that match TRBD2. Material: peripheral blood. The CDR3 bases are TGTGCCAGCAGTTACGAGCGGGGGTATGAGCAGTTCTTC. This encodes CASSYERGYEQFF.